This is a list of T cell receptor beta chains from one sample in a study of cytomegalovirus exposure and HLA in healthy donors. The protocol was immunoSEQ multiplex PCR, while the TCRdb copy is restricted to in-frame clones and leaves out a portion. The sample holds about 190,000 clones; roughly 83% are singletons and the top ten take about 1.5%. Sequenced material: PBMCs. Source of these receptors: a woman aged 18-29 years in good health and CMV-seronegative. Both conserved end residues are part of each CDR3. A D gene is named only where the DNA matches it firmly. Size is stated for part of the rows, as once, few or many counts, or as a class when the clone is expanded.

>TRBJ2-1|-|-|TRBV27
CASRLNSGAYYNEQFF
TGTGCCAGCCGTCTCAATTCGGGAGCTTACTACAATGAGCAGTTCTTC
>TRBJ1-1|-|TRBD1|TRBV25-1
CASSESIGQGLITEAFF
TGTGCCAGCAGTGAATCAATTGGACAGGGGTTGATCACTGAAGCTTTCTTT
>TRBJ2-7|-|-|TRBV5-1
CASSLNIYRSSYEQYF
TGCGCCAGCAGCTTAAATATTTACAGGAGCTCCTACGAGCAGTACTTC
>TRBJ1-4|-|TRBD1|TRBV12-5
CASGFTGVNEKLFF
TGTGCTAGTGGCTTTACAGGGGTTAATGAAAAACTGTTTTTT
>TRBJ2-1|-|-|TRBV7-9
CASSSIRNEQFF
TGTGCCAGCAGCTCTATCCGTAATGAGCAGTTCTTC
>TRBJ1-2|-|TRBD1|TRBV7-9
CASSPGQDFYGYTF
TGTGCCAGCAGCCCCGGACAGGACTTCTATGGCTACACCTTC
>TRBJ1-5|-|-|TRBV7-8
CASSSQGNSNQPQHF
TGTGCCAGCAGCTCACAGGGCAATAGCAATCAGCCCCAGCATTTT
>TRBJ1-5|few|-|TRBV29-1
CSVGEGLGPQHF
TGCAGCGTTGGGGAGGGACTGGGGCCCCAGCATTTT
>TRBJ1-5|-|-|TRBV6-6
CASSYQGYSNQPQHF
TGTGCCAGCAGTTACCAGGGGTATAGCAATCAGCCCCAGCATTTT
>TRBJ2-5|-|-|TRBV15
CATSREGAQETQYF
TGTGCCACCAGCAGGGAGGGGGCCCAAGAGACCCAGTACTTC
>TRBJ1-2|once|-|TRBV25-1
CASGSGYGYTF
TGTGCCAGCGGAAGCGGTTATGGCTACACCTTC
>TRBJ1-1|-|TRBD1|TRBV9
CASSVGQGVGTEAFF
TGTGCCAGCAGCGTAGGACAGGGGGTCGGGACTGAAGCTTTCTTT
>TRBJ1-2|-|-|TRBV4-1
CASSQEDMVKGYTF
TGCGCCAGCAGCCAAGAAGACATGGTTAAGGGCTACACCTTC
>TRBJ2-3|-|-|TRBV7-7
CASSPGSGADTQYF
TGTGCCAGCAGCCCCGGGTCCGGGGCAGATACGCAGTATTTT
>TRBJ2-1|-|TRBD2|TRBV14
CASSQAPGLAGEDEQFF
TGTGCCAGCAGCCAAGCTCCGGGACTAGCGGGAGAAGATGAGCAGTTCTTC
>TRBJ2-1|-|-|TRBV19
CASSTPQGSYNEQFF
TGTGCCAGTAGTACGCCCCAGGGCTCCTACAATGAGCAGTTCTTC
>TRBJ2-1|few|TRBD1|TRBV10-1
CASSGPGQGYEQFF
TGCGCCAGCAGCGGTCCGGGACAGGGCTATGAGCAGTTCTTC
>TRBJ2-1|-|TRBD2|TRBV6-1
CASSTREGAGNEQFF
TGTGCCAGCAGTACACGGGAGGGAGCGGGGAATGAGCAGTTCTTC
>TRBJ1-2|-|TRBD1|TRBV6-5
CASRRTGTYGYTF
TGTGCCAGCAGGCGGACAGGGACTTATGGCTACACCTTC
>TRBJ1-4|-|-|TRBV30
CAWMPGRYEKLFF
TGTGCCTGGATGCCAGGGCGTTATGAAAAACTGTTTTTT
>TRBJ2-1|-|TRBD2|TRBV6-1
CASSESGRADNEQFF
TGTGCCAGCAGTGAAAGCGGGAGAGCCGACAATGAGCAGTTCTTC
>TRBJ1-5|-|-|TRBV30
CAWSVRGQRGNQPQHF
TGTGCCTGGAGTGTACGGGGTCAAAGGGGCAATCAGCCCCAGCATTTT
>TRBJ2-3|-|TRBD2|TRBV6-4
CASSPKRTSGSDTQYF
TGTGCCAGCAGTCCCAAACGGACTAGCGGCTCAGATACGCAGTATTTT
>TRBJ2-7|once|TRBD2|TRBV7-6
CASSSTGTSGSYEQYF
TGTGCCAGCAGCTCGACCGGGACTAGCGGGAGTTACGAGCAGTACTTC
>TRBJ1-2|-|-|TRBV5-5
CASSPGSRDVNYGYTF
TGTGCCAGCAGCCCCGGCTCCAGGGATGTTAACTATGGCTACACCTTC
>TRBJ2-1|-|-|TRBV5-1
CASSLWSRRGSNEQFF
TGCGCCAGCAGCTTGTGGAGTCGGAGGGGATCGAATGAGCAGTTCTTC
>TRBJ2-1|-|TRBD2|TRBV10-3
CAISAREANNEQFF
TGTGCCATCAGTGCCCGGGAGGCAAACAATGAGCAGTTCTTC
>TRBJ2-1|-|-|TRBV12-2
CASLERRLVTHNEQFF
TGTGCAAGCCTTGAGAGAAGACTAGTAACCCACAATGAGCAGTTCTTC
>TRBJ2-7|-|TRBD1|TRBV19
CASSRQGPYEQYF
TGTGCCAGTAGTCGACAGGGGCCCTACGAGCAGTACTTC
>TRBJ1-2|-|TRBD1|TRBV6-1
CASSDPGTGAIYTF
TGTGCCAGCAGTGACCCTGGGACAGGGGCTATCTACACCTTC
>TRBJ1-1|-|TRBD1|TRBV19
CASRGTGDTLNTEAFF
TGTGCCAGTAGAGGGACAGGGGACACATTAAACACTGAAGCTTTCTTT
>TRBJ1-2|-|TRBD1|TRBV7-2
CASSQRSGGHGYTF
TGTGCCAGCAGCCAACGCTCAGGGGGCCATGGCTACACCTTC
>TRBJ2-2|-|TRBD2|TRBV7-6
CASSILAGVDTGELFF
TGTGCCAGCAGCATACTAGCGGGAGTTGACACCGGGGAGCTGTTTTTT
>TRBJ1-1|-|TRBD1|TRBV6-5
CASSSPQGIGFF
TGTGCCAGCAGTAGTCCACAGGGGATTGGGTTCTTT
>TRBJ1-2|once|-|TRBV2
CASSQWTGGTNYGYTF
TGTGCCAGCAGTCAATGGACGGGAGGCACTAACTATGGCTACACCTTC
>TRBJ2-3|-|TRBD2|TRBV2
CASSGLAVSDTQYF
TGTGCCAGCAGTGGACTAGCGGTTTCAGATACGCAGTATTTT
>TRBJ2-1|-|-|TRBV10-3
CAISDPETGRDEQFF
TGTGCCATCAGTGACCCCGAGACAGGTAGGGATGAGCAGTTCTTC
>TRBJ1-3|-|-|TRBV6-1
CASTLQRGSGNTIYF
TGTGCCAGCACCTTGCAACGGGGTTCTGGAAACACCATATATTTT
>TRBJ1-2|-|-|TRBV7-9
CASSLSRTSYQGYTF
TGTGCCAGCAGCTTATCTCGGACAAGTTATCAAGGCTACACCTTC
>TRBJ2-5|-|-|TRBV6-5
CASSLSGVGQETQYF
TGTGCCAGCAGTCTATCAGGGGTAGGGCAAGAGACCCAGTACTTC
>TRBJ1-2|-|TRBD1|TRBV19
CASSPQGAGGAFHGYTF
TGTGCCAGTAGTCCTCAGGGGGCAGGGGGCGCCTTCCATGGCTACACCTTC
>TRBJ1-1|-|-|TRBV5-1
CASSFLGRDTEAFF
TGCGCCAGCAGCTTCCTTGGCAGGGACACTGAAGCTTTCTTT
>TRBJ1-1|-|-|TRBV27
CASSLSMTGNTEAFF
TGTGCCAGCAGTTTATCGATGACAGGGAACACTGAAGCTTTCTTT
>TRBJ2-7|once|-|TRBV18
CASSPLGESSYEQYF
TGTGCCAGCTCACCTCTCGGGGAAAGCTCCTACGAGCAGTACTTC
>TRBJ1-5|-|-|TRBV19
CASSNPTVYQPQHF
TGTGCCAGTAGCAACCCGACAGTCTATCAGCCCCAGCATTTT
>TRBJ1-2|-|-|TRBV7-9
CASSLALGGGGYGYTF
TGTGCCAGCAGCTTAGCCCTCGGCGGGGGCGGGTATGGCTACACCTTC
>TRBJ1-2|-|TRBD1|TRBV7-3
CASSLTDREEGYTF
TGTGCCAGCAGCTTAACGGACAGGGAGGAAGGCTACACCTTC
>TRBJ2-7|-|-|TRBV2
CASSRTAPTYEQYF
TGTGCCAGCAGTAGGACAGCCCCAACCTACGAGCAGTACTTC
>TRBJ2-7|once|TRBD2|TRBV6-6
CASSGGRAEQYF
TGTGCCAGCTCCGGCGGGAGGGCCGAGCAGTACTTC
>TRBJ2-7|-|-|TRBV7-9
CASSLGWQTYEQYF
TGTGCCAGCAGCTTAGGTTGGCAGACCTACGAGCAGTACTTC
>TRBJ2-7|-|TRBD2|TRBV2
CASKPGLAGFISREQYF
TGTGCCAGCAAACCGGGACTAGCGGGATTTATTTCGAGGGAGCAGTACTTC
>TRBJ2-7|-|-|TRBV9
CASSRGMGTYEQYF
TGTGCCAGCAGCCGGGGGATGGGGACCTACGAGCAGTACTTC
>TRBJ2-2|-|TRBD2|TRBV2
CASGRAINSGELFF
TGTGCCAGTGGGAGGGCGATTAATTCCGGGGAGCTGTTTTTT
>TRBJ1-4|-|-|TRBV5-6
CASSREVTNEKLFF
TGTGCCAGCAGCCGAGAGGTCACTAATGAAAAACTGTTTTTT
>TRBJ1-1|-|-|TRBV30
CAWSVRGGGTEAFF
TGTGCCTGGAGTGTACGTGGGGGGGGAACTGAAGCTTTCTTT